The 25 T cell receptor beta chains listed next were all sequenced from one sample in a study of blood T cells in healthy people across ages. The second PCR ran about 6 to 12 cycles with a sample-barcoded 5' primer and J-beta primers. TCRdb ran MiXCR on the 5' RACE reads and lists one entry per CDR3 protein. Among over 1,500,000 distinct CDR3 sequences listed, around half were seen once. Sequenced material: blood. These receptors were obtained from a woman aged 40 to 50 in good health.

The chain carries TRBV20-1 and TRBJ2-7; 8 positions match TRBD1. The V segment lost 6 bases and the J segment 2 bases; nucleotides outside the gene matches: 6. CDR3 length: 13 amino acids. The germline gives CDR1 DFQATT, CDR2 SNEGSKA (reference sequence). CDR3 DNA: TGCAGTGCCCGACAGGGGCAAACCTACGAGCAGTACTTC. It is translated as CSARQGQTYEQYF.

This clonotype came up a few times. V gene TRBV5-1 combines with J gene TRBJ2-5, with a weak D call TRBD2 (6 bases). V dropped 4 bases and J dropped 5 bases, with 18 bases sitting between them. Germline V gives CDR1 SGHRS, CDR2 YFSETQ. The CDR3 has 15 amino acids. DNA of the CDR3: TGCGCCAGCAGCACTAGACTAGGGAGTTTGGAGACCCAGTACTTC. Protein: CASSTRLGSLETQYF.

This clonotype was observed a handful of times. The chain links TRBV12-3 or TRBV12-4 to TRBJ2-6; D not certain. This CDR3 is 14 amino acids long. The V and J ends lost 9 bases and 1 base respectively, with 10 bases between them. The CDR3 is CASGSRSGANVLTF. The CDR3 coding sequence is TGTGCCAGTGGATCCCGATCTGGGGCCAACGTCCTGACTTTC.

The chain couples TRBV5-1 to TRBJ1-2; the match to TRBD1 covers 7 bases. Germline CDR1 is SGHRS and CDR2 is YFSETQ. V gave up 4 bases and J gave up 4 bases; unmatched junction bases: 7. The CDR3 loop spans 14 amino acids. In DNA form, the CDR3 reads TGCGCCAGCAGCCCGATGGGACAGTCCTATGGCTACACCTTC. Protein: CASSPMGQSYGYTF.

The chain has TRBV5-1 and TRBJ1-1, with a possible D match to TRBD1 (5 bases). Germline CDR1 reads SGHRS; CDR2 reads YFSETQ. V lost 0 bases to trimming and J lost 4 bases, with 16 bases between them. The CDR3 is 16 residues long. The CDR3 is CASSLEMGRAGTEAFF. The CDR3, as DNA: TGCGCCAGCAGCTTGGAAATGGGCAGGGCCGGCACTGAAGCTTTCTTT.

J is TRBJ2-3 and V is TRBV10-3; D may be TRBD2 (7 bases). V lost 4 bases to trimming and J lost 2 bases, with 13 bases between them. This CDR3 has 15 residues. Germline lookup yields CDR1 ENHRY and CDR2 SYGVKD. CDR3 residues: CAISGSGGLTDTQYF. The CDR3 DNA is TGTGCCATCAGTGGGTCGGGGGGCCTCACAGATACGCAGTATTTT.

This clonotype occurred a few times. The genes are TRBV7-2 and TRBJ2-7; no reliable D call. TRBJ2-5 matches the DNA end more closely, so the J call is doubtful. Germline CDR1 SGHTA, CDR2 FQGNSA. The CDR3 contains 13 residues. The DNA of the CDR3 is TGTGCCAGCAGCTTAACTAACTGGGAGACCCAGTACTTC. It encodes CASSLTNWETQYF.

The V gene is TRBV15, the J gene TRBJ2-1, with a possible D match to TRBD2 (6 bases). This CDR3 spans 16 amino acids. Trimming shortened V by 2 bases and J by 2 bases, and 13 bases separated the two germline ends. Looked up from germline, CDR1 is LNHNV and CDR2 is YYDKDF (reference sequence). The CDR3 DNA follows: TGTGCCACCAGCAGACCACGGGGGACCCCCTACAATGAGCAGTTCTTC. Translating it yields CATSRPRGTPYNEQFF.

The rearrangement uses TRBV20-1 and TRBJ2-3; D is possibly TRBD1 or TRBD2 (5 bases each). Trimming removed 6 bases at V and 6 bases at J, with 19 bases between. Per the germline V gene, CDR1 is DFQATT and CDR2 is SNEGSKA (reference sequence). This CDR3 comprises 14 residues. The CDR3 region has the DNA TGCAGTGCGCCTCGGGACCCCCGTGCCGATACGCAGTATTTT. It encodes CSAPRDPRADTQYF.

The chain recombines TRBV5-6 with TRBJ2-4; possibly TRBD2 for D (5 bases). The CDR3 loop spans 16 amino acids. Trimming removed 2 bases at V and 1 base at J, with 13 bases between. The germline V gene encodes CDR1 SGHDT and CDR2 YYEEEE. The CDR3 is CASSLGPGMAKNIQYF. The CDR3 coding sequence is TGTGCCAGCAGCTTAGGTCCGGGAATGGCCAAAAACATTCAGTACTTC.

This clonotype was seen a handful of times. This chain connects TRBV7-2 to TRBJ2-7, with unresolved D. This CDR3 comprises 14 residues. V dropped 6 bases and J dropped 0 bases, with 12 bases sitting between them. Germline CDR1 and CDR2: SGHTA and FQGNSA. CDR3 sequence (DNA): TGTGCCAGCAGACGAGGCGGCACCTCCTACGAGCAGTACTTC. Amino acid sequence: CASRRGGTSYEQYF. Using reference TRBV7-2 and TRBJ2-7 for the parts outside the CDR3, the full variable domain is GAGVSQSPSNKVTEKGKDVELRCDPISGHTALYWYRQSLGQGLEFLIYFQGNSAPDKSGLPSDRFSAERTGGSVSTLTIQRTQQEDSAVYLCASRRGGTSYEQYFGPGTRLTVT.

CDR3 nucleotide sequence: TGTGCCACCAGCAGAGAGGACAGGAGGTACCAAGAGACCCAGTACTTC. Translation: CATSREDRRYQETQYF. The chain links TRBV15 to TRBJ2-5, with TRBD1 identical over 7 bases. CDR3 size: 16 residues. Germline V gene lookup returns CDR1 LNHNV and CDR2 YYDKDF (reference sequence). Losses at the gene ends were 0 bases for V and 0 bases for J; bases not matched to a gene: 4.

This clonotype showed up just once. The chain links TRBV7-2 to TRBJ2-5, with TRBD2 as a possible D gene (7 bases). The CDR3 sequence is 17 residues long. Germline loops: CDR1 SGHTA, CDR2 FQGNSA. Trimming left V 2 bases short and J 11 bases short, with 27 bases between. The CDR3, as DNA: TGTGCCAGCAGCTTACTAAGATTGGGGGGGGCTCACAATGAGCAGTACTTC. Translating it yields CASSLLRLGGAHNEQYF.

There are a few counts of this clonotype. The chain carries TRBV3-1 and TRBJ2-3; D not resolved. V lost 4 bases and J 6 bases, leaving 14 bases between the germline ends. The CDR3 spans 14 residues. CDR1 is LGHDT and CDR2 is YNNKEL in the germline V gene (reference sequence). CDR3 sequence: CASSPSWSRDTQYF. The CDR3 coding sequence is TGTGCCAGCAGCCCCAGCTGGTCCCGGGATACGCAGTATTTT.

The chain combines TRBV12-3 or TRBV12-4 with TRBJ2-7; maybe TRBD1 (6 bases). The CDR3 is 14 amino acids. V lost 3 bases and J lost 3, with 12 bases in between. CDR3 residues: CASSFSGAGYEQYF. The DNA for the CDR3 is TGTGCCAGCAGTTTCTCAGGGGCGGGCTACGAGCAGTACTTC.

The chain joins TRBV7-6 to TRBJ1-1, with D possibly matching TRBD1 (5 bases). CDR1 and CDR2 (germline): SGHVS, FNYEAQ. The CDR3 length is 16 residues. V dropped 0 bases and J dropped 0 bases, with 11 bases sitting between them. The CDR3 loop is CASSLAPGTMNTEAFF. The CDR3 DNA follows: TGTGCCAGCAGCTTAGCGCCAGGGACGATGAACACTGAAGCTTTCTTT.

Here the CDR3 DNA reads TGTGCCAGCACCTCCGGGGGGAGTCTCCACACTGAAGCTTTCTTT. Encoded protein: CASTSGGSLHTEAFF. The gene calls are TRBV5-4 and TRBJ1-1, with a weak D call TRBD1 (5 bases). The CDR3 is 15 residues long. The V end was cut by 6 bases, the J end by 3 bases, with 18 bases between. The germline gives CDR1 SGHNT, CDR2 YYREEE (reference sequence). Based on the CDR3 plus reference TRBV5-4 and TRBJ1-1, the full variable domain is ETGVTQSPTHLIKTRGQQVTLRCSSQSGHNTVSWYQQALGQGPQFIFQYYREEENGRGNFPPRFSGLQFPNYSSELNVNALELDDSALYLCASTSGGSLHTEAFFGQGTRLTVV.

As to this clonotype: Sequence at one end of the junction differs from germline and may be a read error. The CDR3 sequence is CANSLSEGIQRRYGYTF. The CDR3 region has the DNA TGTGCCAACAGCTTATCGGAAGGGATTCAGCGACGGTATGGCTACACCTTC. The rearrangement links TRBV7-4 to TRBJ1-2; unclear D gene. Germline CDR1 and CDR2: SGHVT and SQSDAQ. This CDR3 contains 17 residues.

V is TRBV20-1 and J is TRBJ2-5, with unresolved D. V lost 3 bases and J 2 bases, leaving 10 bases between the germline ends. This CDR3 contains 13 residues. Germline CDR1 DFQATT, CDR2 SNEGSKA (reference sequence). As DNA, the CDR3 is TGCAGTGCTAGTCTTAGGGCTCAAGAGACCCAGTACTTC. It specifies CSASLRAQETQYF.

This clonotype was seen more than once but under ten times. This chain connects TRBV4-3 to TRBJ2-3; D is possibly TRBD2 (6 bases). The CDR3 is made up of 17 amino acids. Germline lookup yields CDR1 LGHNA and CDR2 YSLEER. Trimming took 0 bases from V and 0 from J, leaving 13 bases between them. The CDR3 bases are TGCGCCAGCAGCCAAGAGGGGGGACTCCGTAGCACAGATACGCAGTATTTT. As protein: CASSQEGGLRSTDTQYF.

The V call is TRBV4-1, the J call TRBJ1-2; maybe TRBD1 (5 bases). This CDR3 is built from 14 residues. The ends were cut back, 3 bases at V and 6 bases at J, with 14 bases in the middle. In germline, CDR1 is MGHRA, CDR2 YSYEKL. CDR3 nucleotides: TGCGCCAGCAGCCAGTTGGGGCCAAAGGATGGCTACACCTTC. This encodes CASSQLGPKDGYTF.

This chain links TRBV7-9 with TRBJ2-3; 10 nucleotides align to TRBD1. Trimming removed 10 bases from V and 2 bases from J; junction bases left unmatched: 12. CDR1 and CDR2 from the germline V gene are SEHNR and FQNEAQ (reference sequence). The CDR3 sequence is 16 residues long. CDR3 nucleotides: TGTGCCACCGGTAGCGACAGGGGGCTCATCACAGATACGCAGTATTTT. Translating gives CATGSDRGLITDTQYF.

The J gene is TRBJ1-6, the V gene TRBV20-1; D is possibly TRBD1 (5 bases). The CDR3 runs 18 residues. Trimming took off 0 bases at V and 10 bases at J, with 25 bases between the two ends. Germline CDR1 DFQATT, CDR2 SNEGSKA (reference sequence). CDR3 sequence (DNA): TGCAGTGCTAGAGAGCTTCTTGGGGCCGGTACTGAAGGATCACCCCTCCACTTT. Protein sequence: CSARELLGAGTEGSPLHF.

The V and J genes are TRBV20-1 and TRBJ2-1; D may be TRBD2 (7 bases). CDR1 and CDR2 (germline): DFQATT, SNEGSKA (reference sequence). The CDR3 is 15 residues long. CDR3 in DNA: TGCGGTGTGCGTTCGGCGGGGGCTACCTACAATGAGCAGTTCTTC. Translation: CGVRSAGATYNEQFF.

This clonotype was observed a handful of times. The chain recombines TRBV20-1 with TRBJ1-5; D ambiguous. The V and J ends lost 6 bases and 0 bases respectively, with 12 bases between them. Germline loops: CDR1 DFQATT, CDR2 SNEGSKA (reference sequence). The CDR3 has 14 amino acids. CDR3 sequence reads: CSARHRGSNQPQHF. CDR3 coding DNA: TGCAGTGCCCGCCATCGGGGTAGCAATCAGCCCCAGCATTTT.